Listed here are 25 T cell receptor beta chains from one sample, sequenced in a study of identical twins. TCRdb fed the 5' RACE reads into MiXCR, producing one record per CDR3 protein. Of 200,000 to 300,000 distinct CDR3 sequences listed, about 10% are singletons. The sequencing sample was made of memory T cells sorted from blood. These receptors all come from a man aged 50 to 59 in good health.

The genes are TRBV9 and TRBJ2-3; 8 bases fit TRBD2. V lost 3 bases to trimming and J lost 6 bases; unmatched junction nucleotides: 21. Germline V gene data show CDR1 as SGDLS and CDR2 as YYNGEE. CDR3 length: 19 amino acids. The CDR3 spells CASSATSGTSGAGGDTQYF. The CDR3 coding sequence is TGTGCCAGCAGCGCCACGTCCGGAACTAGCGGAGCCGGGGGGGATACGCAGTATTTT.

The chain uses TRBV20-1 and TRBJ2-3, with D possibly matching TRBD2 (6 bases). Trimming left V 5 bases short and J 4 bases short, with 19 bases between. The CDR3 is made up of 15 amino acids. The germline V gene encodes CDR1 DFQATT and CDR2 SNEGSKA (reference sequence). Here the CDR3 reads CSAAGLSSSPDTQYF. The CDR3, as DNA: TGCAGTGCTGCGGGACTGTCTTCTTCTCCAGATACGCAGTATTTT.

This clonotype turned up a few times. The chain links TRBV11-2 to TRBJ2-5, with TRBD1 matching over 9 bases. The germline V gene encodes CDR1 SGHAT and CDR2 FQNNGV. The trim removed 1 base at V and 4 bases at J, leaving 10 bases unmatched. CDR3 length: 17 amino acids. CDR3 region: CASSLGRDRAVRETQYF. The CDR3 DNA reads as TGTGCCAGCAGCTTAGGCCGGGACAGGGCGGTTCGAGAGACCCAGTACTTC.

In its sample, this clonotype was seen many times. The V call is TRBV5-5, the J call TRBJ2-3; 7 bases align to TRBD1. The CDR3 sequence is 15 residues long. CDR1 SGHKS and CDR2 YYEKEE come from the germline V gene (reference sequence). The J segment lost 2 bases and the V segment lost 7 bases, leaving 10 bases of the junction unmatched. This chain's CDR3 is CASSLQGGSTDTQYF. CDR3 nucleotides: TGTGCCAGCTCCCTGCAAGGGGGCTCCACAGATACGCAGTATTTT.

This chain links TRBV12-3 or TRBV12-4 with TRBJ2-1; the match to TRBD2 covers 9 bases. J was trimmed by 6 bases and V by 5 bases; bases with no gene match: 8. The CDR3 sequence is 15 residues long. This CDR3 is CASSPTSGRRNEQFF. In nucleotides, the CDR3 is TGTGCCAGCAGTCCAACAAGCGGGAGGCGCAATGAGCAGTTCTTC.

This clonotype has just a few counts. The J gene is TRBJ2-3, the V gene TRBV28; D not resolved. Trimming removed 5 bases at V and 0 bases at J, with 9 bases between. Germline CDR1 MDHEN, CDR2 SYDVKM. The CDR3 is made up of 14 amino acids. CDR3 sequence reads: CASSTPTSTDTQYF. The CDR3 coding sequence is TGTGCCAGCAGTACCCCGACTAGCACAGATACGCAGTATTTT.

This clonotype was seen many times. The chain has TRBV6-1 and TRBJ1-5; D is unclear. The ends were cut back, 9 bases at V and 6 bases at J, with 9 bases in the middle. Germline V gene data show CDR1 as MNHNS and CDR2 as SASEGT. The CDR3 has 11 residues. This CDR3 reads CASRTGQPQHF. The CDR3 DNA follows: TGTGCCAGTCGAACTGGTCAGCCCCAGCATTTT.

The CDR3 protein is CASSYALAGGLYEQYF. In DNA, the CDR3 is TGTGCCAGCAGCTACGCACTAGCGGGGGGTCTCTACGAGCAGTACTTC. The chain recombines TRBV6-5 with TRBJ2-7; 12 positions match TRBD2. Germline assignment: CDR1 MNHEY and CDR2 SVGAGI. V lost 6 bases and J lost 3; bases outside the gene matches: 9. This CDR3 contains 16 residues.

The chain uses TRBV15 and TRBJ1-6; no firm D call. The CDR3 covers 16 residues. Germline V gives CDR1 LNHNV, CDR2 YYDKDF (reference sequence). With 0 bases removed from V and 5 bases from J, the gap between germline ends came to 11 bases. This chain's CDR3 is CATSRDRMGNNSPLHF. The CDR3 nucleotides are TGTGCCACCAGCAGAGATAGAATGGGCAATAATTCACCCCTCCACTTT.

This clonotype has a count of ten or more. V gene TRBV4-2 combines with J gene TRBJ2-2; D is uncertain. Germline V gene data show CDR1 as LGHNA and CDR2 as YNFKEQ. CDR3 length: 12 amino acids. The V end was cut by 1 base, the J end by 6 bases, with 3 bases between. This chain's CDR3 is CASSQVAGELFF. As DNA, the CDR3 is TGTGCCAGCAGCCAAGTCGCCGGGGAGCTGTTTTTT.

This clonotype was seen many times. The chain joins TRBV12-3 or TRBV12-4 to TRBJ1-6, with D possibly being TRBD1 (5 bases). V was shortened by 3 bases and J by 8 bases, with 14 bases between the two germline ends. The CDR3 is 15 amino acids. This chain's CDR3 is CASSFSGTQHSPLHF. In DNA form, the CDR3 reads TGTGCCAGCAGTTTCTCCGGGACGCAACATTCACCCCTCCACTTT.

The rearrangement links TRBV12-3 or TRBV12-4 to TRBJ1-1; 8 bases agree with TRBD1. CDR3 length: 14 amino acids. V shed 7 bases and J 2 bases; nucleotides not matched to a gene: 6. For the CDR3, the DNA is TGTGCCAGCAATGATGGACAGGGAAACACTGAAGCTTTCTTT. It yields the protein CASNDGQGNTEAFF.

This clonotype was picked up many times. The chain has TRBV7-9 and TRBJ2-7; D unresolved. Germline CDR1 reads SEHNR; CDR2 reads FQNEAQ (reference sequence). The length of the CDR3 is 13 residues. Between the trimmed V and J ends, which lost 5 bases and 5 bases, there was a span of 13 bases. CDR3: CASSRSGVNEQYF. CDR3 DNA: TGTGCCAGCAGCCGATCTGGGGTAAACGAGCAGTACTTC.

This clonotype was found many times. The chain couples TRBV29-1 to TRBJ2-7; 9 positions match TRBD2. Looked up from germline, CDR1 is SQVTM and CDR2 is ANQGSEA. The CDR3 consists of 14 residues. V was pared by 5 bases and J by 4 bases, with 9 bases of the junction left unmatched. Here the CDR3 DNA reads TGCAGCGTTAAAGCGGGAGGCCGTGGTTACGAGCAGTACTTC. Residues: CSVKAGGRGYEQYF.

This clonotype was found many times. The rearrangement uses TRBV10-2 and TRBJ1-1; D not certain. The V end lost 6 bases, the J end lost 1 base, and 12 bases lay between the germline ends. Germline loops: CDR1 WSHSY, CDR2 SAAADI. The CDR3 loop spans 14 amino acids. The CDR3 coding sequence is TGCGCCAGCAGATTCCAGACTGAGAACACTGAAGCTTTCTTT. Amino acids: CASRFQTENTEAFF.

The chain has TRBV28 and TRBJ1-4; D is perhaps TRBD1 (5 bases). The CDR3 is 13 residues long. CDR1 is MDHEN, CDR2 SYDVKM, per germline. The V gene lost 9 bases and the J gene lost 5 bases, with 13 bases spanning the gap. The CDR3 protein is CASRDSLNEKLFF. The CDR3 region has the DNA TGTGCCAGTAGAGACAGCCTAAATGAAAAACTGTTTTTT. Together with reference TRBV28 and TRBJ1-4, the CDR3 gives the full variable domain: DVKVTQSSRYLVKRTGEKVFLECVQDMDHENMFWYRQDPGLGLRLIYFSYDVKMKEKGDIPEGYSVSREKKERFSLILESASTNQTSMYLCASRDSLNEKLFFGSGTQLSVL.

The V call is TRBV25-1, the J call TRBJ1-3, with unresolved D. V dropped 6 bases and J dropped 4 bases, with 19 bases sitting between them. Germline V CDR1 and CDR2: MGHDK, SYGVNS. CDR3 size: 16 residues. The CDR3: CASRERAGTDGNTIYF. The CDR3 DNA reads as TGTGCCAGCAGGGAAAGGGCGGGTACGGACGGAAACACCATATATTTT.

The V and J genes are TRBV7-9 and TRBJ1-1; 7 nucleotides align to TRBD1. CDR3 length: 15 amino acids. The V segment lost 5 bases and the J segment 4 bases; nucleotides outside the gene matches: 10. CDR1 is SEHNR, CDR2 FQNEAQ, per germline (reference sequence). CDR3 DNA: TGTGCCAGCAGCCGACATACAGGGGCATCCACTGAAGCTTTCTTT. This encodes CASSRHTGASTEAFF.

This clonotype occurred many times. This sequence joins TRBV6-1 and TRBJ1-2, with 7 nucleotides matching TRBD1. Germline CDR1 reads MNHNS; CDR2 reads SASEGT. V dropped 6 bases and J dropped 3; count of bases not matched to a gene: 4. This CDR3 has 13 amino acids. CDR3 coding DNA: TGTGCCAGCAGAAGGGGGCGAGACTATGGCTACACCTTC. This translates into CASRRGRDYGYTF.

Ten or more counts support this clonotype. V gene TRBV12-3 or TRBV12-4 combines with J gene TRBJ2-2; possible D gene TRBD2, 7 bases. CDR3 length equals 14 residues. V lost 7 bases, J lost 6 bases, and 15 bases lay in between. This chain's CDR3 is CASTLGGGAGELFF. The CDR3 DNA sequence: TGTGCCAGCACCTTGGGGGGGGGCGCCGGGGAGCTGTTTTTT.

This clonotype was recorded many times. The rearrangement joins TRBV15 to TRBJ2-7, with no clear D. The length of the CDR3 is 12 residues. In germline, CDR1 is LNHNV, CDR2 YYDKDF (reference sequence). Trimming removed 2 bases at V and 4 bases at J, with 6 bases between. CDR3 sequence reads: CATSRSKYEQYF. The CDR3 DNA is TGTGCCACCAGCAGATCGAAGTACGAGCAGTACTTC.

The sample holds many counts of this clonotype. This chain connects TRBV20-1 to TRBJ1-6; TRBD1 aligns across 8 bases. V was clipped by 6 bases and J by 10 bases; unmatched bases: 8. This CDR3 spans 13 amino acids. The V gene's germline CDR1 is DFQATT and CDR2 SNEGSKA (reference sequence). Here the CDR3 DNA reads TGCAGTGCGACCGACAGGGGTCGATCACCCCTCCACTTT. This encodes CSATDRGRSPLHF.

This clonotype was found many times. V and J are TRBV28 and TRBJ1-2; 9 positions agree with TRBD1. J was trimmed by 10 bases and V by 5 bases; bases with no gene match: 8. Germline CDR1 is MDHEN and CDR2 is SYDVKM. This CDR3 region has 13 residues. CDR3 DNA: TGTGCCAGCAGTAACGGACAGGGGATTTCCTACACCTTC. It translates to CASSNGQGISYTF.

There are a few counts of this clonotype. The gene calls are TRBV12-3 or TRBV12-4 and TRBJ2-1; no clear D. Deletions cut 10 bases from V and 6 bases from J, with 13 bases between. CDR3 size: 12 residues. The CDR3 DNA reads TGTGCCACCCTTCGTGCCTCCAATGAGCAGTTCTTC. As protein: CATLRASNEQFF.

This clonotype appeared many times. An end of the junction does not agree with germline; a read error may underlie this. The chain uses TRBV5-1 and TRBJ2-3; possible D gene TRBD2, 6 bases. Germline CDR1 reads SGHRS; CDR2 reads YFSETQ. The CDR3 runs 13 residues. The CDR3 nucleotides are TGTGCCAGCTCACCGGGGGGCACAGATACGCAGTATTTT. This gives the protein CASSPGGTDTQYF. The complete variable domain, with remaining parts taken from reference TRBV5-1 and TRBJ2-3, reads KAGVTQTPRYLIKTRGQQVTLSCSPISGHRSVSWYQQTPGQGLQFLFEYFSETQRNKGNFPGRFSGRQFSNSRSEMNVSTLELGDSALYLCASSPGGTDTQYFGPGTRLTVL.